Shown below are 28 T cell receptor beta chains from a single sample sequenced in a study of shared clonotypes between healthy human individuals. Some clones are missing from TCRdb's copy, which holds only in-frame ones; the method was immunoSEQ multiplex PCR. The sample yields roughly 500,000 clones, 95% to 97% seen once. The source material was naive CD4+ T cells sorted from blood. The subset was: CD45RA+ positively selected. The source of these receptors is a woman younger than 45 in good health.

This clone was seen a single time. The chain has TRBV15 and TRBJ1-5; D call uncertain. V lost 0 bases and J lost 0, with 3 bases in between. The CDR3 runs 14 residues. Germline assignment: CDR1 LNHNV and CDR2 YYDKDF (reference sequence). The chain's CDR3 is CATSRDHSNQPQHF. DNA for the CDR3: TGTGCCACCAGCAGAGACCATAGCAATCAGCCCCAGCATTTT. The variable domain in full, with the rest retrieved from reference TRBV15 and TRBJ1-5, is DAMVIQNPRYQVTQFGKPVTLSCSQTLNHNVMYWYQQKSSQAPKLLFHYYDKDFNNEADTPDNFQSRRPNTSFCFLDIRSPGLGDTAMYLCATSRDHSNQPQHFGDGTRLSIL.

The chain uses TRBV28 and TRBJ2-1; unclear D gene. Germline CDR1 MDHEN, CDR2 SYDVKM. Trimming left V 7 bases short and J 8 bases short, with 12 bases between. The CDR3 loop spans 12 amino acids. The CDR3 loop reads CASMRRRDEQFF. The CDR3 region has the DNA TGTGCCAGCATGAGACGAAGGGATGAGCAGTTCTTC.

V usage is TRBV19 and J usage is TRBJ1-5, with TRBD1 matching over 8 bases. The CDR3 is made up of 17 amino acids. CDR1 LNHDA and CDR2 SQIVND come from the germline V gene (reference sequence). Trimming removed 4 bases from V and 1 base from J; junction bases left unmatched: 9. CDR3 sequence: CASSTISTGGSNQPQHF. DNA for the CDR3: TGTGCCAGTAGTACCATCTCTACAGGGGGGAGCAATCAGCCCCAGCATTTT.

The chain employs TRBV5-4 and TRBJ2-2; no reliable D call. CDR1 and CDR2 (germline): SGHNT, YYREEE (reference sequence). V gave up 0 bases and J gave up 1 base, with 10 bases separating them. CDR3 length: 16 amino acids. DNA for the CDR3: TGTGCCAGCAGCTTGGCTGGGCGGAGGAACACCGGGGAGCTGTTTTTT. This gives the protein CASSLAGRRNTGELFF. Full variable domain (missing parts from reference TRBV5-4 and TRBJ2-2): ETGVTQSPTHLIKTRGQQVTLRCSSQSGHNTVSWYQQALGQGPQFIFQYYREEENGRGNFPPRFSGLQFPNYSSELNVNALELDDSALYLCASSLAGRRNTGELFFGEGSRLTVL.

The chain links TRBV12-5 to TRBJ2-5; the match to TRBD1 covers 8 bases. Germline assignment: CDR1 LGHNT and CDR2 FRNRAP. V dropped 3 bases and J dropped 1; count of bases not matched to a gene: 4. This CDR3 is built from 15 residues. Written as DNA, the CDR3 is TGTGCTAGTGGTTTCGGGGACAGGAGCCAAGAGACCCAGTACTTC. Its translation is CASGFGDRSQETQYF.

The V gene is TRBV5-4, the J gene TRBJ2-3, with 7 positions matching TRBD2. The V gene end was trimmed by 1 base and the J gene end by 8 bases; junction bases not matched to a gene: 7. The CDR3 extends over 14 amino acids. CDR1 is SGHNT and CDR2 is YYREEE in the germline V gene (reference sequence). In nucleotides, the CDR3 is TGTGCCAGCAGCTTGTACCGCGGGAGCCCTACGCAGTATTTT. Encoded protein: CASSLYRGSPTQYF.

This rearrangement joins TRBV5-5 to TRBJ1-1; weak D call: TRBD1 (6 bases). Germline CDR1 reads SGHKS; CDR2 reads YYEKEE (reference sequence). V lost 4 bases and J lost 1, with 14 bases in between. The CDR3 spans 15 residues. The CDR3 loop is CASSPKGHRNTEAFF. In nucleotides, the CDR3 is TGTGCCAGCAGCCCCAAGGGACATCGGAACACTGAAGCTTTCTTT.

J is TRBJ2-7 and V is TRBV11-1; TRBD1 aligns across 10 bases. J was trimmed by 6 bases and V by 5 bases; bases with no gene match: 10. The CDR3 has 15 residues. Germline values: CDR1 SGHAT, CDR2 FQDESV (reference sequence). CDR3 residues: CASSTMGQGLGEQYF. CDR3 DNA: TGTGCCAGCAGCACCATGGGACAGGGGCTCGGCGAGCAGTACTTC.

Turning to this clone: The same CDR3 also results from other DNA sequences found in this sample. This rearrangement joins TRBV18 to TRBJ2-6; D gene unclear. V was clipped by 3 bases and J by 4 bases, with 4 bases between them. The CDR3 loop spans 13 amino acids. CDR1 is KGHSH and CDR2 is LQKENI in the germline V gene. The CDR3 DNA reads as TGTGCCAGCTCACCGGGCGGGGCCAACGTCCTGACTTTC. It specifies CASSPGGANVLTF.

J is TRBJ2-2 and V is TRBV5-4, with 7 bases lining up with TRBD2. The trim removed 4 bases at V and 1 base at J, leaving 4 bases unmatched. The CDR3 has 15 residues. The germline V gene encodes CDR1 SGHNT and CDR2 YYREEE (reference sequence). CDR3 in amino acids: CASSPASGNTGELFF. In DNA form, the CDR3 reads TGTGCCAGCAGCCCAGCTAGCGGGAACACCGGGGAGCTGTTTTTT.

This clone has only one observation. The chain couples TRBV5-1 to TRBJ2-1; 10 bases match TRBD2. Germline CDR1 SGHRS, CDR2 YFSETQ. The V and J ends lost 4 bases and 10 bases, in that order; junction bases with no gene match: 14. The CDR3 loop spans 16 amino acids. The CDR3 loop is CASSPQLAGVGREQFF. In nucleotides, the CDR3 is TGCGCCAGCAGCCCCCAGCTAGCGGGAGTCGGCAGGGAGCAGTTCTTC.

On this clone itself: Compared with germline, one end of the junction differs, possibly owing to a read error. The V call is TRBV7-2, the J call TRBJ1-5, with a weak D call TRBD1 (6 bases). The CDR3 runs to 12 residues. Germline lookup yields CDR1 SGHTA and CDR2 FQGNSA. The CDR3 DNA sequence: TGTGCCAGCAGCCGTGCGGGGGGCCTTAGGGATTTT. This gives the protein CASSRAGGLRDF. The full variable domain, completed using reference TRBV7-2 and TRBJ1-5, is GAGVSQSPSNKVTEKGKDVELRCDPISGHTALYWYRQSLGQGLEFLIYFQGNSAPDKSGLPSDRFSAERTGGSVSTLTIQRTQQEDSAVYLCASSRAGGLRDFGDGTRLSIL.

This chain links TRBV28 with TRBJ2-7; TRBD1 agrees at 11 bases. The V gene end was trimmed by 5 bases and the J gene end by 4 bases; junction bases not matched to a gene: 7. Germline CDR1 and CDR2: MDHEN and SYDVKM. This CDR3 is 15 amino acids long. The CDR3 sequence: CASSPGTGGRYEQYF. The CDR3 bases are TGTGCCAGCAGTCCCGGGACAGGGGGGCGATACGAGCAGTACTTC. The full variable domain, completed using reference TRBV28 and TRBJ2-7, is DVKVTQSSRYLVKRTGEKVFLECVQDMDHENMFWYRQDPGLGLRLIYFSYDVKMKEKGDIPEGYSVSREKKERFSLILESASTNQTSMYLCASSPGTGGRYEQYFGPGTRLTVT.

The chain links TRBV5-8 to TRBJ1-5; the match to TRBD1 covers 8 bases. The CDR3 covers 16 residues. In germline, CDR1 is SGHTS, CDR2 YDEGEE. The V and J ends lost 4 bases and 3 bases, in that order; junction bases with no gene match: 9. CDR3 protein: CASSPDRGGNNQPQHF. In DNA form, the CDR3 reads TGTGCCAGCAGCCCAGACAGGGGAGGGAACAATCAGCCCCAGCATTTT. Filled out from reference TRBV5-8 and TRBJ1-5, the complete variable domain reads EAGVTQSPTHLIKTRGQQATLRCSPISGHTSVYWYQQALGLGLQFLLWYDEGEERNRGNFPPRFSGRQFPNYSSELNVNALELEDSALYLCASSPDRGGNNQPQHFGDGTRLSIL.

This clone was detected a few times. This chain joins TRBV10-1 and TRBJ2-7; 7 positions match TRBD1. Germline-derived CDR1 and CDR2 are WNHNN and SYGVQD (reference sequence). The V gene end was trimmed by 2 bases and the J gene end by 9 bases; junction bases not matched to a gene: 10. This CDR3 region has 14 residues. The CDR3 spells CASSEDRVALWQYF. In DNA, the CDR3 is TGCGCCAGCAGTGAGGACAGGGTAGCGTTATGGCAGTACTTC.

The rearrangement links TRBV2 to TRBJ2-5; D may match TRBD1 or TRBD2 (5 bases each). The CDR3 consists of 15 residues. Germline CDR1 and CDR2: SNHLY and FYNNEI. Trimming removed 5 bases from V and 3 bases from J, with 16 bases in between. Here the CDR3 reads CASSNTRGRKETQYF. For the CDR3, the DNA is TGTGCCAGCAGTAACACGAGGGGACGAAAAGAGACCCAGTACTTC. The complete variable domain, with remaining parts taken from reference TRBV2 and TRBJ2-5, reads EPEVTQTPSHQVTQMGQEVILRCVPISNHLYFYWYRQILGQKVEFLVSFYNNEISEKSEIFDDQFSVERPDGSNFTLKIRSTKLEDSAMYFCASSNTRGRKETQYFGPGTRLLVL.

The genes are TRBV9 and TRBJ1-3, with D possibly matching TRBD1 (6 bases). This CDR3 is built from 17 residues. The V end lost 0 bases, the J end lost 9 bases, and 22 bases lay between the germline ends. Germline V CDR1 and CDR2: SGDLS, YYNGEE. CDR3 amino acids: CASSVAGAGASFGTIYF. The CDR3 region has the DNA TGTGCCAGCAGCGTAGCTGGAGCGGGGGCCAGCTTCGGCACCATATATTTT. The entire variable domain, with the rest obtained from reference TRBV9 and TRBJ1-3, is as follows: DSGVTQTPKHLITATGQRVTLRCSPRSGDLSVYWYQQSLDQGLQFLIQYYNGEERAKGNILERFSAQQFPDLHSELNLSSLELGDSALYFCASSVAGAGASFGTIYFGEGSWLTVV.

The V gene is TRBV2, the J gene TRBJ1-2, with D tentatively TRBD1 (6 bases). The CDR3 runs 12 residues. Germline values: CDR1 SNHLY, CDR2 FYNNEI. V was clipped by 6 bases and J by 8 bases, with 13 bases between them. CDR3 amino acids: CASRFRGRGYTF. The CDR3 region has the DNA TGTGCCAGCAGGTTCAGGGGTAGGGGCTACACCTTC.

V and J are TRBV7-9 and TRBJ2-3; 10 bases align to TRBD1. CDR1 is SEHNR, CDR2 FQNEAQ, per germline (reference sequence). This CDR3 spans 16 amino acids. The trim removed 4 bases at V and 4 bases at J, leaving 8 bases unmatched. The CDR3 DNA reads TGTGCCAGCAGCTCCGGCTTGACAGGGGGCGCAGATACGCAGTATTTT. This gives the protein CASSSGLTGGADTQYF.

The CDR3 DNA sequence: TGCGCCAGCAGCCATGAACAGGGGTGGCCCCAGCATTTT. Its protein is CASSHEQGWPQHF. The J gene is TRBJ1-5, the V gene TRBV4-1, with TRBD1 matching over 7 bases. The CDR3 is 13 residues long. Unmatched junction bases numbered 5, after V lost 3 bases and J lost 9 bases. Germline V gives CDR1 MGHRA, CDR2 YSYEKL.

In its sample, this clone was seen once. The rearrangement joins TRBV10-3 to TRBJ1-4; no firm D call. Deletions cut 7 bases from V and 5 bases from J, with 17 bases between. Germline lookup yields CDR1 ENHRY and CDR2 SYGVKD. The length of the CDR3 is 15 residues. The CDR3 DNA follows: TGTGCCATCACCGCGGCGATCGGCGGGAATGAAAAACTGTTTTTT. Translated, it gives CAITAAIGGNEKLFF.

This clone was recorded a few times. V is TRBV2 and J is TRBJ1-5; D is uncertain. V lost 5 bases to trimming and J lost 3 bases, with 8 bases between them. The germline V gene has CDR1 SNHLY and CDR2 FYNNEI. The CDR3 is 13 residues long. CDR3 amino acids: CASSQDANQPQHF. CDR3 DNA: TGTGCCAGCAGTCAGGACGCCAATCAGCCCCAGCATTTT.

The rearrangement joins TRBV5-6 to TRBJ2-1, with D perhaps TRBD2 (7 bases). Germline assignment: CDR1 SGHDT and CDR2 YYEEEE. The CDR3 extends over 16 amino acids. With 5 bases removed from V and 6 bases from J, the gap between germline ends came to 21 bases. The CDR3 here is CASSQGRTRGGNEQFF. The CDR3 DNA follows: TGTGCCAGCAGTCAAGGGCGGACTAGAGGGGGCAATGAGCAGTTCTTC.

The chain couples TRBV11-2 to TRBJ1-4; D is possibly TRBD1 (6 bases). The CDR3 is 14 amino acids. Trimming took off 3 bases at V and 5 bases at J, with 10 bases between the two ends. CDR1 SGHAT and CDR2 FQNNGV come from the germline V gene. The CDR3 is CASSFSQGNEKLFF. In DNA, the CDR3 is TGTGCCAGCAGCTTTTCACAGGGAAATGAAAAACTGTTTTTT.

CDR3 sequence reads: CASSQDSIDSGANVLTF. The DNA for the CDR3 is TGTGCCAGCAGCCAAGATAGTATAGACTCTGGGGCCAACGTCCTGACTTTC. The chain recombines TRBV4-2 with TRBJ2-6, with D unclear. There are 17 residues in the CDR3. V lost 0 bases and J lost 0, with 9 bases in between. Germline V gene data show CDR1 as LGHNA and CDR2 as YNFKEQ.

This chain links TRBV28 with TRBJ1-4; possibly TRBD1 for D (6 bases). CDR1 MDHEN and CDR2 SYDVKM come from the germline V gene. There are 13 residues in the CDR3. V gave up 6 bases and J gave up 8 bases, with 13 bases separating them. CDR3 protein: CASRPSGAEKLFF. In nucleotides, the CDR3 is TGTGCCAGCAGGCCCTCGGGGGCGGAAAAACTGTTTTTT.

The V gene is TRBV11-2, the J gene TRBJ1-4, with 10 bases fitting TRBD1. The germline V gene has CDR1 SGHAT and CDR2 FQNNGV. There are 18 residues in the CDR3. V shed 5 bases, J shed 3 bases, and the junction held 12 bases outside the gene matches. The CDR3 is CASSARQGAFRANEKLFF. Here the CDR3 DNA reads TGTGCCAGCAGCGCCCGACAGGGGGCATTTCGGGCTAATGAAAAACTGTTTTTT. The full variable domain, its missing parts supplied by reference TRBV11-2 and TRBJ1-4, is EAGVAQSPRYKIIEKRQSVAFWCNPISGHATLYWYQQILGQGPKLLIQFQNNGVVDDSQLPKDRFSAERLKGVDSTLKIQPAKLEDSAVYLCASSARQGAFRANEKLFFGSGTQLSVL.

The V gene is TRBV7-3, the J gene TRBJ2-1, with no clear D. There are 16 residues in the CDR3. V shed 4 bases and J shed 10 bases, with 23 bases lying between them. Germline V CDR1 and CDR2: SGHTA, FQGTGA. This CDR3 is CASSSSLRPTMGEQFF. The CDR3 DNA follows: TGTGCCAGCAGCTCGTCCCTGAGACCCACTATGGGGGAGCAGTTCTTC.